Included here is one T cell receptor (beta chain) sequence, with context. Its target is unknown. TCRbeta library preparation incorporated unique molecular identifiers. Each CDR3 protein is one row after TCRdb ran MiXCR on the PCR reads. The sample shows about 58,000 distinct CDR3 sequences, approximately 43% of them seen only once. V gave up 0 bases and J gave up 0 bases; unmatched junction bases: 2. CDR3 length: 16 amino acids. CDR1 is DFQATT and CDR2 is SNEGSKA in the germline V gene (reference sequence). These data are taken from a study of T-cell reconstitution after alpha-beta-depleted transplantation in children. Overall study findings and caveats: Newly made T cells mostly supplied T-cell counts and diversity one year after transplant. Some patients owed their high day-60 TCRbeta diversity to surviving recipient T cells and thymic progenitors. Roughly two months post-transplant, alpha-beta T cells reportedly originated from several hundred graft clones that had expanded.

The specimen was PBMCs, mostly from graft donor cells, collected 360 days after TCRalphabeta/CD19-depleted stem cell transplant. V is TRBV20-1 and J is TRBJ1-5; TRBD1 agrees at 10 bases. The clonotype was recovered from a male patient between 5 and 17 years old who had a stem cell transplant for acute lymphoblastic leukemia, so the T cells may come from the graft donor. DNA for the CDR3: TGCAGTGCTAGAGACCGGGACAGGGGTAGCAATCAGCCCCAGCATTTT. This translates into CSARDRDRGSNQPQHF.